Shown below are 6 T cell receptor beta chains from a single sample sequenced in a study of human T cells and chemical hapten exposure. TCRdb fed the RACE reads into MiXCR, producing one record per CDR3 protein. The sample includes about 380,000 distinct CDR3 sequences, more than 4.5% of them seen just once. The time point was: pre-sensitization, week 0. Described treatment: therapeutic diphenylcyclopropenone sensitization with weekly scalp DPC. The sample in question was whole blood, obtained in connection with sensitization to the hapten diphenylcyclopropenone (DPC). Source of these receptors: a woman between 45 and 60 years old with alopecia areata. Some clones in this sample may be carry-over from other donors' samples.

J is TRBJ1-4 and V is TRBV6-5; tentative D call: TRBD1 (5 bases). V gave up 6 bases and J gave up 2 bases, with 19 bases separating them. Germline CDR1 is MNHEY and CDR2 is SVGAGI. The CDR3 covers 17 residues. This CDR3 reads CASSLWTPGRTNEKLFF. The CDR3 nucleotides read TGTGCCAGCAGCCTATGGACACCGGGGCGGACTAATGAAAAACTGTTTTTT.

This clonotype was counted ten times or more. This sequence joins TRBV10-3 and TRBJ2-3; 8 bases are a match to TRBD2. Germline trimming cut 4 bases from V and 4 bases from J; bases unmatched to any gene: 4. The CDR3 sequence is 14 residues long. CDR1 and CDR2 (germline): ENHRY, SYGVKD. The CDR3 DNA reads as TGTGCCATCAGTGTAGGTAGCGGGGCAGATACGCAGTATTTT. Protein sequence: CAISVGSGADTQYF.

About this clonotype itself: A much larger clone lies a single base off, so this may be a read error. V gene TRBV3-1 combines with J gene TRBJ2-4; no definite D call. CDR1 is LGHDT and CDR2 is YNNKEL in the germline V gene (reference sequence). This CDR3 is built from 15 residues. The CDR3 coding sequence is TGTGCCAGCAGCCAACTTACGGTAGCCAAAAACATTGAGTACTTC. Residues: CASSQLTVAKNIEYF.

This clonotype was detected ten times or more. The gene calls are TRBV28 and TRBJ2-6, with no clear D. CDR1 is MDHEN, CDR2 SYDVKM, per germline. V lost 8 bases and J 4 bases, leaving 12 bases between the germline ends. The CDR3 sequence is 14 residues long. DNA for the CDR3: TGTGCCAGCCGAGTGGTGGCAGGGGCCAACGTCCTGACTTTC. Protein: CASRVVAGANVLTF.

This clonotype was recorded many times. The J gene is TRBJ2-7, the V gene TRBV20-1; D remains unclear. The CDR3 is 11 amino acids. Germline CDR1 DFQATT, CDR2 SNEGSKA (reference sequence). The V gene lost 1 base and the J gene lost 6 bases, with 7 bases spanning the gap. CDR3 region: CSARAPLEQYF. The CDR3 DNA reads TGCAGTGCTAGAGCTCCACTCGAGCAGTACTTC.

The chain combines TRBV20-1 with TRBJ1-5; 7 bases align to TRBD1. Germline V CDR1 and CDR2: DFQATT, SNEGSKA (reference sequence). The CDR3 extends over 17 amino acids. The V and J ends lost 3 bases and 3 bases, in that order; junction bases with no gene match: 14. The CDR3 DNA sequence: TGCAGTGCTAGTCCCTTTTCGACAGGGTACCTCAATCAGCCCCAGCATTTT. The encoded protein is CSASPFSTGYLNQPQHF.